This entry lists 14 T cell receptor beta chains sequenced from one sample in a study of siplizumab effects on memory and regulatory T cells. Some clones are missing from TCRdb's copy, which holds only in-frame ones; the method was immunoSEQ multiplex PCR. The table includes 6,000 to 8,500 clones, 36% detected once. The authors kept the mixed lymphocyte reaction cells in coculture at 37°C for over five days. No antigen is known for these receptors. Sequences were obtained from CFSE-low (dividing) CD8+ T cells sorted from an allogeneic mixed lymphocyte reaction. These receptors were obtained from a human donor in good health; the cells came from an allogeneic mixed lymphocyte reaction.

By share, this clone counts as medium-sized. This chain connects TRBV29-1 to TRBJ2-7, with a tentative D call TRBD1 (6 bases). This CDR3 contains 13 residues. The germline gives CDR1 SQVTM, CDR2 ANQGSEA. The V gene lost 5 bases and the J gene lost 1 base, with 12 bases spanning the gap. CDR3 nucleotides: TGCAGCGTTCTGACAGGATCATCCTACGAGCAGTACTTC. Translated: CSVLTGSSYEQYF.

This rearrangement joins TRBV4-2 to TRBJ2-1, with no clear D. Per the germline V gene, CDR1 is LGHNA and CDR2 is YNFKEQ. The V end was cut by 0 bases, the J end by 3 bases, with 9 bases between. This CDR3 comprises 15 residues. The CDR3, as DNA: TGTGCCAGCAGCCAAGAGTGGCAGGTCTACAATGAGCAGTTCTTC. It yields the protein CASSQEWQVYNEQFF.

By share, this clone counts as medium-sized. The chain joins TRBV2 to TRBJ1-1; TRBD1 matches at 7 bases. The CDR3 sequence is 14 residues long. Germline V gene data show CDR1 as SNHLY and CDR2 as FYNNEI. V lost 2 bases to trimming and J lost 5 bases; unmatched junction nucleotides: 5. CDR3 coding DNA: TGTGCCAGCAGTGAATGGCAGGGGGAAACTGAAGCTTTCTTT. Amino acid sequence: CASSEWQGETEAFF. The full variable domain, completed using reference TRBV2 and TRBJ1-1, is EPEVTQTPSHQVTQMGQEVILRCVPISNHLYFYWYRQILGQKVEFLVSFYNNEISEKSEIFDDQFSVERPDGSNFTLKIRSTKLEDSAMYFCASSEWQGETEAFFGQGTRLTVV.

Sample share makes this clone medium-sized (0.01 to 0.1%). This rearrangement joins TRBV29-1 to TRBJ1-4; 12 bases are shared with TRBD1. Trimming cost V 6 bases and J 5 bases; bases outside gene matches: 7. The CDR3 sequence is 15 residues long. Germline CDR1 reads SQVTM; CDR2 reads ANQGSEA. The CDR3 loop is CSVGDRGRLNEKLFF. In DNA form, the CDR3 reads TGCAGCGTGGGGGACAGGGGGCGATTAAATGAAAAACTGTTTTTT.

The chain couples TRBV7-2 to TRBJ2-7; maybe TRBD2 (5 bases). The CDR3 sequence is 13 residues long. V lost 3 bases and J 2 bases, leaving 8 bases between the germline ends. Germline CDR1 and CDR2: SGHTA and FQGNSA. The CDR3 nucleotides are TGTGCCAGCAGCTTGTCGGGGACCTACGAGCAGTACTTC. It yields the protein CASSLSGTYEQYF.

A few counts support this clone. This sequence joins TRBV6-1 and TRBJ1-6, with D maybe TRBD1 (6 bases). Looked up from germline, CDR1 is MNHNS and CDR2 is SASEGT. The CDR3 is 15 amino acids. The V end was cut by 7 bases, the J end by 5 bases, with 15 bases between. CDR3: CASTAWQGHNSPLHF. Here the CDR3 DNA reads TGTGCCAGCACGGCGTGGCAGGGGCATAATTCACCCCTCCACTTT.

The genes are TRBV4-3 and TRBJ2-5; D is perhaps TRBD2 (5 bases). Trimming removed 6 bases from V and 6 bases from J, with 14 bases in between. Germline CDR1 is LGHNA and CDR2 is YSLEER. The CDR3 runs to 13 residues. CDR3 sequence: CASRGGGGQTQYF. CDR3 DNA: TGCGCCAGCAGAGGCGGAGGCGGACAGACCCAGTACTTC.

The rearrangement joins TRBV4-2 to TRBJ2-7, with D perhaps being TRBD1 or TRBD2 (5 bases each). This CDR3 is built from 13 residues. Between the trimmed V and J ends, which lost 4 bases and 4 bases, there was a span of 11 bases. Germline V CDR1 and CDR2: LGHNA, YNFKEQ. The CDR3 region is CASSLGENYEQYF. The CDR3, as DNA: TGTGCCAGCAGCCTGGGGGAGAATTACGAGCAGTACTTC.

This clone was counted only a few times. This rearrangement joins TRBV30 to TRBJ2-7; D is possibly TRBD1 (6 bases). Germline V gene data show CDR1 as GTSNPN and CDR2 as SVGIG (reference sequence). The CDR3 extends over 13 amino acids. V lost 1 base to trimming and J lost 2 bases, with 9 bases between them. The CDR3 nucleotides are TGTGCCTGGAGTGAAACAGGGACCTACGAGCAGTACTTC. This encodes CAWSETGTYEQYF.

The CDR3 DNA reads as TGTGCCAGTAGTCTACAAGACATTTCCAACACTGAAGCTTTCTTT. This encodes CASSLQDISNTEAFF. The V gene is TRBV19, the J gene TRBJ1-1; D gene uncertain. The CDR3 has 15 residues. V was pared by 5 bases and J by 2 bases, with 15 bases between. Germline CDR1 LNHDA, CDR2 SQIVND (reference sequence).

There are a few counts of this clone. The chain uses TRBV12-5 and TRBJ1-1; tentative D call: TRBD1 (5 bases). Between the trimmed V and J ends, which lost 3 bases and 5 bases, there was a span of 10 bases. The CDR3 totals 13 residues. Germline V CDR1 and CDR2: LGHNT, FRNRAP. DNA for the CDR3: TGTGCTAGTGGTTTCAGGGTCCAGACTGAAGCTTTCTTT. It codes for CASGFRVQTEAFF.

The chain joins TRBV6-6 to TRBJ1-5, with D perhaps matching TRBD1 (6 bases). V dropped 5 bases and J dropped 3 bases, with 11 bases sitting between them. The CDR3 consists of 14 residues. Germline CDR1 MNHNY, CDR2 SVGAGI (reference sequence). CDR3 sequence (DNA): TGTGCCAGCAGTACACAGGGTTACAATCAGCCCCAGCATTTT. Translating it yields CASSTQGYNQPQHF.

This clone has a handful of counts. The CDR3 is CASSNLSGRSYEQYF. Written as DNA, the CDR3 is TGTGCCAGCAGCAATCTTAGCGGGAGGTCCTACGAGCAGTACTTC. The rearrangement links TRBV21-1 to TRBJ2-7; whether TRBD2, the table's D call, matches the DNA was not checked. TRBV21-1 has pseudogene status. This CDR3 has 15 residues.

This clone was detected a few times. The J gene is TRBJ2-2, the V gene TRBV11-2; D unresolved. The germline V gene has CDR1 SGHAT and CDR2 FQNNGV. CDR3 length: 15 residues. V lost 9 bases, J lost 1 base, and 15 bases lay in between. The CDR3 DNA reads TGTGCCAGTTTGAATTCTATCGAGAACACCGGGGAGCTGTTTTTT. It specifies CASLNSIENTGELFF. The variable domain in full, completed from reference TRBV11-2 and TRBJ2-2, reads EAGVAQSPRYKIIEKRQSVAFWCNPISGHATLYWYQQILGQGPKLLIQFQNNGVVDDSQLPKDRFSAERLKGVDSTLKIQPAKLEDSAVYLCASLNSIENTGELFFGEGSRLTVL.